The next 18 T cell receptor beta chains were all read from a single sample in a study of cytomegalovirus exposure and HLA in healthy donors. 13 Jbeta primers and 60 Vbeta primers were used for the PCR. Clones were read by immunoSEQ multiplex PCR, and TCRdb kept only the in-frame ones, dropping some. This table has roughly 100,000 clones, 75% to 85% appearing once. Sequencing was carried out using PBMCs. The receptors come from a woman in her 40s in good health and CMV-seronegative.

V usage is TRBV6-1 and J usage is TRBJ1-1; tentative D call: TRBD1 (5 bases). The CDR3 consists of 14 residues. The germline V and J ends were trimmed by 6 bases and 0 bases, with 11 bases remaining between them. Germline V gene lookup returns CDR1 MNHNS and CDR2 SASEGT. CDR3 DNA sequence: TGTGCCAGCAGCTGGGGGGTGTTGAACACTGAAGCTTTCTTT. Its translation: CASSWGVLNTEAFF.

This clone has just one count. V usage is TRBV4-2 and J usage is TRBJ2-3; TRBD2 agrees at 7 bases. The junction had 7 bases not matched to a gene; V was cut back by 4 bases and J by 3 bases. This CDR3 spans 15 amino acids. The germline V gene has CDR1 LGHNA and CDR2 YNFKEQ. The CDR3 region has the DNA TGTGCCAGCAGCCCCTGGGGGGGGGATACAGATACGCAGTATTTT. Its protein is CASSPWGGDTDTQYF.

The chain employs TRBV19 and TRBJ1-5; 11 nucleotides align to TRBD1. V lost 3 bases to trimming and J lost 11 bases; unmatched junction nucleotides: 18. CDR3 length equals 18 residues. Germline V gives CDR1 LNHDA, CDR2 SQIVND (reference sequence). For the CDR3, the DNA is TGTGCCAGTAGTATGATGTCTTCCGGGACAGGGGGTACTTGGACCCAGCATTTT. Protein sequence: CASSMMSSGTGGTWTQHF.

The rearrangement uses TRBV4-1 and TRBJ2-7; D is uncertain. The V end lost 1 base, the J end lost 6 bases, and 19 bases lay between the germline ends. The CDR3 runs to 16 residues. Germline assignment: CDR1 MGHRA and CDR2 YSYEKL. CDR3 in DNA: TGCGCCAGCAGCCAAGGGCATTCTGTCTCTTTACGCGAGCAGTACTTC. Its translation is CASSQGHSVSLREQYF.

The chain is built from TRBV19 and TRBJ2-4; a weak D match, TRBD1 (6 bases). Germline V gene sequence: CDR1 LNHDA, CDR2 SQIVND (reference sequence). The ends were cut back, 7 bases at V and 2 bases at J, with 21 bases in the middle. This CDR3 is 17 amino acids long. CDR3 coding DNA: TGTGCCAGTAAACCTGACCCCGCGGACAGTCCCAAAAACATTCAGTACTTC. It translates to CASKPDPADSPKNIQYF.

V and J are TRBV4-1 and TRBJ2-7; D may be TRBD2 (5 bases). CDR1 is MGHRA, CDR2 YSYEKL, per germline. CDR3 size: 13 residues. With 3 bases removed from V and 3 bases from J, the gap between germline ends came to 9 bases. The CDR3 spells CASSQRADYEQYF. CDR3 nucleotide sequence: TGCGCCAGCAGCCAGAGGGCCGACTACGAGCAGTACTTC.

The chain is built from TRBV29-1 and TRBJ1-2; TRBD1 aligns across 10 bases. With 6 bases clipped from V and 8 bases from J, the junction kept 9 bases outside the gene matches. From germline, CDR1 is SQVTM and CDR2 ANQGSEA. The CDR3 has 13 residues. CDR3 DNA sequence: TGCAGCGTCCACGGACAGGGGGTCGGGGGCTACACCTTC. Translation gives CSVHGQGVGGYTF.

The CDR3 DNA follows: TGTGCCAGCAGTTACGAGGGGGATGTTGAAAAACTGTTTTTT. This encodes CASSYEGDVEKLFF. This chain joins TRBV6-6 and TRBJ1-4, with D possibly matching TRBD1 (6 bases). V was cut by 2 bases and J by 7 bases, with 11 bases left in between. Germline lookup yields CDR1 MNHNY and CDR2 SVGAGI (reference sequence). CDR3 length: 14 amino acids.

The chain employs TRBV2 and TRBJ2-3; D is unresolved. Per the germline V gene, CDR1 is SNHLY and CDR2 is FYNNEI. V dropped 7 bases and J dropped 3 bases, with 8 bases sitting between them. The CDR3 has 12 residues. This chain's CDR3 is CASKITTDTQYF. In DNA form, the CDR3 reads TGTGCCAGCAAAATCACTACAGATACGCAGTATTTT.

The J gene is TRBJ2-3, the V gene TRBV5-1; TRBD2 agrees at 11 bases. CDR3 size: 15 residues. V shed 6 bases, J shed 4 bases, and the junction held 7 bases outside the gene matches. Germline-derived CDR1 and CDR2 are SGHRS and YFSETQ. Here the CDR3 DNA reads TGCGCCAGCATGCCGACTAGCGGGGCGCCAGATACGCAGTATTTT. It translates to CASMPTSGAPDTQYF.

The CDR3 coding sequence is TGTGCCAGCAGTAACCGACAGGGGAACATTCAGTACTTC. This translates into CASSNRQGNIQYF. This chain connects TRBV6-5 to TRBJ2-4; TRBD1 aligns across 8 bases. The CDR3 totals 13 residues. With V trimmed by 5 bases and J by 7 bases, 4 bases remained unmatched. CDR1 is MNHEY and CDR2 is SVGAGI in the germline V gene.

This chain joins TRBV2 and TRBJ1-3, with 8 positions matching TRBD1. The CDR3 has 14 amino acids. V lost 7 bases and J lost 4; bases outside the gene matches: 6. Germline CDR1 and CDR2: SNHLY and FYNNEI. The CDR3 region is CASIPRDRGNTIYF. CDR3 bases: TGTGCCAGCATCCCTAGGGACAGGGGAAACACCATATATTTT.

The chain combines TRBV30 with TRBJ1-2; D gene uncertain. The length of the CDR3 is 12 residues. Trimming left V 0 bases short and J 3 bases short, with 5 bases between. Per germline, CDR1 GTSNPN and CDR2 SVGIG (reference sequence). The DNA of the CDR3 is TGTGCCTGGAGTGTCCGGTACTATGGCTACACCTTC. Its protein is CAWSVRYYGYTF.

The V and J genes are TRBV20-1 and TRBJ1-2; D is uncertain. The CDR3 runs 10 residues. Germline lookup yields CDR1 DFQATT and CDR2 SNEGSKA (reference sequence). V lost 5 bases to trimming and J lost 3 bases, with 4 bases between them. For the CDR3, the DNA is TGCAGTGCTCCGGACTATGGCTACACCTTC. Amino acid sequence: CSAPDYGYTF.

The chain joins TRBV5-5 to TRBJ2-2, with 7 bases aligning to TRBD2. Trimming at V came to 0 bases and at J to 7 bases, leaving 9 bases not matched to a gene. CDR3 length: 16 residues. Germline V lookup: CDR1 SGHKS, CDR2 YYEKEE (reference sequence). CDR3 nucleotide sequence: TGTGCCAGCAGCTTGGGCGTTGTTGGGAGGGTCGGGGAGCTGTTTTTT. This codes for CASSLGVVGRVGELFF.

J is TRBJ1-5 and V is TRBV28, with a possible D match to TRBD1 (5 bases). The CDR3 spans 18 residues. From germline, CDR1 is MDHEN and CDR2 SYDVKM. V shed 2 bases and J shed 3 bases, with 20 bases lying between them. This chain's CDR3 is CASSLVRGVRVNNQPQHF. The CDR3 DNA is TGTGCCAGCAGTTTAGTGCGTGGGGTCAGGGTGAACAATCAGCCCCAGCATTTT.

The sample holds one count of this clone. The chain joins TRBV6-6 to TRBJ2-5; TRBD2 is a possible D gene (6 bases). Germline V gene sequence: CDR1 MNHNY, CDR2 SVGAGI (reference sequence). The CDR3 sequence is 13 residues long. Trimming left V 7 bases short and J 4 bases short, with 13 bases between. CDR3 sequence reads: CASNSGSGETQYF. The CDR3 DNA is TGTGCCAGCAATAGCGGCTCCGGAGAGACCCAGTACTTC.

The gene calls are TRBV5-6 and TRBJ2-5; tentative D call: TRBD2 (6 bases). Trimming stripped 0 bases from V and 5 bases from J, with 8 bases between. Germline CDR1 reads SGHDT; CDR2 reads YYEEEE. The CDR3 covers 13 residues. The CDR3 DNA follows: TGTGCCAGCAGCTTGGGTGGGGGGGAGACCCAGTACTTC. Protein product: CASSLGGGETQYF.